This is a list of T cell receptor beta chains from one sample in a study of regulatory T cells in long-lasting Graves disease. TCRdb re-called the multiplex PCR reads with MiXCR, one entry per CDR3 protein. The table records over 250,000 distinct CDR3 sequences, around 20% of them present only once. The sequenced sample was peripheral blood mononuclear cells (PBMCs), obtained when the disease was refractory, from a patient treated with antithyroid drugs. The receptors here all came from a female donor with Graves disease. Both conserved end residues are part of each CDR3. D genes are given only for firm matches. A row's size may be missing; if present it is once, few, many or a size class.

D gene: TRBD2
J gene: TRBJ2-7
V gene: TRBV6-2/TRBV6-3
clone size: NA
CDR3 protein: CASSFPGTSTYEQYF
CDR3 DNA: TGTGCCAGCAGTTTCCCCGGGACTAGTACCTACGAGCAGTACTTC

D gene: NA
J gene: TRBJ2-6
V gene: TRBV15
clone size: NA
CDR3 protein: CATSSYSSGANVLTF
CDR3 DNA: TGTGCCACCAGCAGCTACAGCTCTGGGGCCAACGTCCTGACTTTC

D gene: TRBD2
J gene: TRBJ2-5
V gene: TRBV7-9
clone size: NA
CDR3 protein: CASTASGLPQETQYF
CDR3 DNA: TGTGCCAGCACCGCTAGCGGGCTACCTCAAGAGACCCAGTACTTC

D gene: NA
J gene: TRBJ1-2
V gene: TRBV6-1
clone size: few
CDR3 protein: CASGLGQGKGYTF
CDR3 DNA: TGTGCCAGCGGTCTGGGGCAGGGAAAGGGCTACACCTTC

D gene: NA
J gene: TRBJ1-6
V gene: TRBV19
clone size: NA
CDR3 protein: CASTEAVRSPLHF
CDR3 DNA: TGTGCCAGTACTGAGGCAGTTCGGTCACCCCTCCACTTT

D gene: NA
J gene: TRBJ2-3
V gene: TRBV2
clone size: NA
CDR3 protein: CASMGLGGSIDTQYF
CDR3 DNA: TGTGCCAGCATGGGGCTTGGGGGGAGTATAGATACGCAGTATTTT

D gene: NA
J gene: TRBJ2-5
V gene: TRBV7-2
clone size: many
CDR3 protein: CASSLDREVRTQYF
CDR3 DNA: TGTGCCAGCAGCTTAGACAGGGAGGTTCGGACCCAGTACTTC

D gene: NA
J gene: TRBJ2-3
V gene: TRBV5-1
clone size: NA
CDR3 protein: CASSMDGLGDTQYF
CDR3 DNA: TGCGCCAGCAGCATGGACGGTCTGGGAGATACGCAGTATTTT

D gene: NA
J gene: TRBJ1-4
V gene: TRBV28
clone size: many
CDR3 protein: CASSPSGRRKLFF
CDR3 DNA: TGTGCCAGCAGTCCCTCCGGGAGAAGGAAACTGTTTTTT

D gene: NA
J gene: TRBJ1-2
V gene: TRBV20-1
clone size: many
CDR3 protein: CSARDNPGYTF
CDR3 DNA: TGCAGTGCTAGGGACAATCCTGGCTACACCTTC

D gene: NA
J gene: TRBJ2-5
V gene: TRBV12-3/TRBV12-4
clone size: many
CDR3 protein: CASSWVEQETQYF
CDR3 DNA: TGTGCCAGCTCCTGGGTGGAACAAGAGACCCAGTACTTC

D gene: NA
J gene: TRBJ1-1
V gene: TRBV7-6
clone size: NA
CDR3 protein: CASGRGTEAFF
CDR3 DNA: TGTGCCAGCGGTAGGGGCACTGAAGCTTTCTTT

D gene: TRBD1
J gene: TRBJ2-7
V gene: TRBV29-1
clone size: NA
CDR3 protein: CSARPGQGHGEQYF
CDR3 DNA: TGCAGCGCTCGACCGGGACAGGGTCATGGCGAGCAGTACTTC

D gene: NA
J gene: TRBJ2-1
V gene: TRBV28
clone size: NA
CDR3 protein: CASSFPGFHNEQFF
CDR3 DNA: TGTGCCAGCAGTTTCCCCGGGTTCCACAATGAGCAGTTCTTC

D gene: NA
J gene: TRBJ2-4
V gene: TRBV2
clone size: few
CDR3 protein: CASSEVVGLAKNIQYF
CDR3 DNA: TGTGCCAGCAGTGAAGTAGTGGGTCTAGCCAAAAACATTCAGTACTTC

D gene: TRBD1
J gene: TRBJ1-5
V gene: TRBV15
clone size: many
CDR3 protein: CATSLGQGGEPQHF
CDR3 DNA: TGTGCCACCAGCCTCGGACAGGGTGGGGAGCCCCAGCATTTT

D gene: NA
J gene: TRBJ2-7
V gene: TRBV30
clone size: many
CDR3 protein: CAWSVGVREGDYEQYF
CDR3 DNA: TGTGCCTGGAGTGTCGGGGTTCGCGAGGGTGACTACGAGCAGTACTTC

D gene: NA
J gene: TRBJ1-5
V gene: TRBV6-1
clone size: few
CDR3 protein: CASSDYSNQPQHF
CDR3 DNA: TGTGCCAGCAGTGATTATAGCAATCAGCCCCAGCATTTT

D gene: NA
J gene: TRBJ1-5
V gene: TRBV18
clone size: few
CDR3 protein: CASSRGHNSNQPQHF
CDR3 DNA: TGTGCCAGCTCACGGGGACACAATAGCAATCAGCCCCAGCATTTT

D gene: TRBD1
J gene: TRBJ2-7
V gene: TRBV28
clone size: many
CDR3 protein: CASSLGQGALNRAYEQYF
CDR3 DNA: TGTGCCAGCAGTTTAGGTCAGGGGGCGCTTAATCGCGCCTACGAGCAGTACTTC

D gene: TRBD2
J gene: TRBJ2-4
V gene: TRBV7-2
clone size: few
CDR3 protein: CASSLVLAGPKNIQYF
CDR3 DNA: TGTGCCAGCAGCTTAGTGCTAGCGGGACCCAAAAACATTCAGTACTTC

D gene: TRBD2
J gene: TRBJ2-2
V gene: TRBV28
clone size: many
CDR3 protein: CASSPLADTTGELFF
CDR3 DNA: TGTGCCAGCAGTCCACTAGCGGATACCACCGGGGAGCTGTTTTTT

D gene: NA
J gene: TRBJ1-4
V gene: TRBV28
clone size: NA
CDR3 protein: CASSRAATNEKLFF
CDR3 DNA: TGTGCCAGCAGCCGGGCCGCAACTAATGAAAAACTGTTTTTT

D gene: TRBD1
J gene: TRBJ2-5
V gene: TRBV3-1
clone size: NA
CDR3 protein: CASSPPSTGQETQYF
CDR3 DNA: TGTGCCAGCAGCCCCCCGTCGACAGGGCAAGAGACCCAGTACTTC

D gene: NA
J gene: TRBJ1-2
V gene: TRBV6-1
clone size: many
CDR3 protein: CASSAMAGYTF
CDR3 DNA: TGTGCCAGCAGTGCCATGGCCGGCTACACCTTC

D gene: NA
J gene: TRBJ2-2
V gene: TRBV7-2
clone size: many
CDR3 protein: CASSLARGSEELFF
CDR3 DNA: TGTGCCAGCAGCTTAGCGAGAGGGAGTGAGGAGCTGTTTTTT

D gene: TRBD1
J gene: TRBJ2-2
V gene: TRBV12-3/TRBV12-4
clone size: NA
CDR3 protein: CASSRQGTNTGELFF
CDR3 DNA: TGTGCCAGCAGCCGACAGGGAACAAACACCGGGGAGCTGTTTTTT

D gene: TRBD2
J gene: TRBJ2-1
V gene: TRBV20-1
clone size: NA
CDR3 protein: CSATPSGALIYNEQFF
CDR3 DNA: TGCAGTGCTACCCCTAGCGGGGCCCTAATATACAATGAGCAGTTCTTC

D gene: NA
J gene: TRBJ1-5
V gene: TRBV6-1
clone size: many
CDR3 protein: CASSLNRPNQPQHF
CDR3 DNA: TGTGCCAGCAGTCTTAACAGGCCAAATCAGCCCCAGCATTTT

D gene: NA
J gene: TRBJ2-1
V gene: TRBV11-1
clone size: NA
CDR3 protein: CASSLRWVYNEQFF
CDR3 DNA: TGTGCCAGCAGCTTAAGATGGGTCTACAATGAGCAGTTCTTC

D gene: NA
J gene: TRBJ2-7
V gene: TRBV11-2
clone size: NA
CDR3 protein: CASSQPQAYEQYF
CDR3 DNA: TGCGCCAGCAGCCAACCCCAGGCCTACGAGCAGTACTTC

D gene: TRBD1
J gene: TRBJ2-7
V gene: TRBV7-6
clone size: few
CDR3 protein: CASSSGQGAKHEQYF
CDR3 DNA: TGTGCCAGCAGCTCAGGACAGGGGGCCAAACACGAGCAGTACTTC

D gene: NA
J gene: TRBJ2-7
V gene: TRBV6-2/TRBV6-3
clone size: few
CDR3 protein: CASSYPTTGLANSYEQYF
CDR3 DNA: TGTGCCAGCAGTTACCCGACCACCGGACTCGCTAACTCCTACGAGCAGTACTTC

D gene: TRBD2
J gene: TRBJ2-1
V gene: TRBV7-3
clone size: NA
CDR3 protein: CASSVGRLAGVSEQFF
CDR3 DNA: TGTGCCAGCAGCGTTGGTCGTCTAGCGGGAGTGTCTGAGCAGTTCTTC

D gene: NA
J gene: TRBJ2-5
V gene: TRBV14
clone size: NA
CDR3 protein: CASSQHSGIQETQYF
CDR3 DNA: TGTGCCAGCAGCCAACATAGTGGGATCCAAGAGACCCAGTACTTC

D gene: NA
J gene: TRBJ1-2
V gene: TRBV5-4
clone size: NA
CDR3 protein: CASSLSFQGGYGYTF
CDR3 DNA: TGTGCCAGCAGCTTGTCCTTCCAGGGAGGCTATGGCTACACCTTC

D gene: TRBD1
J gene: TRBJ1-6
V gene: TRBV5-1
clone size: few
CDR3 protein: CASSIQGNNSPLHF
CDR3 DNA: TGCGCCAGCAGCATACAGGGGAACAATTCACCCCTCCACTTT

D gene: NA
J gene: TRBJ2-2
V gene: TRBV4-1
clone size: NA
CDR3 protein: CASSRLTDGAGELFF
CDR3 DNA: TGCGCCAGCAGCCGGCTAACCGACGGTGCCGGGGAGCTGTTTTTT